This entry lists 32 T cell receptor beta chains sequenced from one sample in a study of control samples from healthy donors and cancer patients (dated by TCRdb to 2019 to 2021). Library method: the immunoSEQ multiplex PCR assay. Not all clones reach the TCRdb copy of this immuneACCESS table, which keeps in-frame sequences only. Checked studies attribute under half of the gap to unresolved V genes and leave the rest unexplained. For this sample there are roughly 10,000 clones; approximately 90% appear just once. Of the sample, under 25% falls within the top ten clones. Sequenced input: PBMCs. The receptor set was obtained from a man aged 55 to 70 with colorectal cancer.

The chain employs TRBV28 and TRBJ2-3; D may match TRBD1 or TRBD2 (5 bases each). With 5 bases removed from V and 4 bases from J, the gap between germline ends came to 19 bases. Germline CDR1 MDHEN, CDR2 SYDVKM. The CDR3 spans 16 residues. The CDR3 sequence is CASSPLVWGTADTQYF. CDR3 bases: TGTGCCAGCAGTCCCCTCGTTTGGGGGACCGCAGATACGCAGTATTTT.

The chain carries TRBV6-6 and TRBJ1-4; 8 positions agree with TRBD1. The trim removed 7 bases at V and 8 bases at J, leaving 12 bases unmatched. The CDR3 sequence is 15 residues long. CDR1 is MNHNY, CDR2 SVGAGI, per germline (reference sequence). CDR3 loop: CASTVGQGGTEKLFF. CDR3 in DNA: TGTGCCAGCACCGTCGGACAGGGCGGAACCGAAAAACTGTTTTTT.

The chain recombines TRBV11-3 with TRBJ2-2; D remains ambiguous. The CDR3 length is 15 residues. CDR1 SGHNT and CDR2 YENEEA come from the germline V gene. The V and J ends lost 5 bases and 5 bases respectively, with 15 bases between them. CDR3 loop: CASSRTFLGTGELFF. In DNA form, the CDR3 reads TGTGCCAGCAGCCGCACGTTTTTGGGAACCGGGGAGCTGTTTTTT.

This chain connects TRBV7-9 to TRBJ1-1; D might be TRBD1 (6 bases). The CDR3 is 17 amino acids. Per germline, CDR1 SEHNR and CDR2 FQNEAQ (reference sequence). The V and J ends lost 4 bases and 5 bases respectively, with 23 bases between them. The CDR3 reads CASSSTGLTGDGTEAFF. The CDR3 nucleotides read TGTGCCAGCAGCTCAACGGGGTTGACAGGTGATGGGACTGAAGCTTTCTTT. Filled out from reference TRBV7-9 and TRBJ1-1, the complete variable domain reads DTGVSQNPRHKITKRGQNVTFRCDPISEHNRLYWYRQTLGQGPEFLTYFQNEAQLEKSRLLSDRFSAERPKGSFSTLEIQRTEQGDSAMYLCASSSTGLTGDGTEAFFGQGTRLTVV.

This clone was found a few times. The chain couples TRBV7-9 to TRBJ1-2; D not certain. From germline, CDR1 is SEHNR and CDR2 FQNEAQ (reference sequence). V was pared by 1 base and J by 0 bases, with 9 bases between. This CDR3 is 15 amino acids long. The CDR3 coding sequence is TGTGCCAGCAGCTTAGGCCCCAGCCCTAACTATGGCTACACCTTC. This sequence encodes CASSLGPSPNYGYTF.

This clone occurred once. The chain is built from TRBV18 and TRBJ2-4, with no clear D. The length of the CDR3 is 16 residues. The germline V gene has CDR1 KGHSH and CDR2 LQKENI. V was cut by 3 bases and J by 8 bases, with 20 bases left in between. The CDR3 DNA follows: TGTGCCAGCTCACCCGCCCCAGCCAGTCGGGTGGACATTCAGTACTTC. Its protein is CASSPAPASRVDIQYF.

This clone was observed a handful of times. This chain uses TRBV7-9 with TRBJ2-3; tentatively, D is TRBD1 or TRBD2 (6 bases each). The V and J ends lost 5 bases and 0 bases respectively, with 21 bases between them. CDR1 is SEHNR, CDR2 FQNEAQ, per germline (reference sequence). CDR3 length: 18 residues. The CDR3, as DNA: TGTGCCAGCAGCCCGCGGGACATATTGCTTGCTAGCACAGATACGCAGTATTTT. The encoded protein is CASSPRDILLASTDTQYF.

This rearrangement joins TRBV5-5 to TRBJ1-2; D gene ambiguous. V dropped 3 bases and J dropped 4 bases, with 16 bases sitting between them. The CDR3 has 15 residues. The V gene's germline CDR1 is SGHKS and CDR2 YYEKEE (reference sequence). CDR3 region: CASSSFRSPTYGYTF. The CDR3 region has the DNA TGTGCCAGCAGCTCGTTTCGTAGTCCCACCTATGGCTACACCTTC. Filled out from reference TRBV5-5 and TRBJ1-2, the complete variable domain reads DAGVTQSPTHLIKTRGQQVTLRCSPISGHKSVSWYQQVLGQGPQFIFQYYEKEERGRGNFPDRFSARQFPNYSSELNVNALLLGDSALYLCASSSFRSPTYGYTFGSGTRLTVV.

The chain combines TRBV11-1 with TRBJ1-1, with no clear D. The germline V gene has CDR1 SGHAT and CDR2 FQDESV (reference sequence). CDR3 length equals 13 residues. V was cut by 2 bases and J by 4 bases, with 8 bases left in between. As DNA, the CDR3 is TGTGCCAGCAGCTTAAATCGCGGCACTGAAGCTTTCTTT. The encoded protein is CASSLNRGTEAFF.

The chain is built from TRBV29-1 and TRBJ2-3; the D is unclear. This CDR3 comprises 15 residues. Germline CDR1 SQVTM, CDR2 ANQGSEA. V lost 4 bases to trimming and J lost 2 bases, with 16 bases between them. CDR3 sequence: CSVVLLVGSTDTQYF. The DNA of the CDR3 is TGCAGCGTTGTCTTGCTTGTGGGTTCCACAGATACGCAGTATTTT.

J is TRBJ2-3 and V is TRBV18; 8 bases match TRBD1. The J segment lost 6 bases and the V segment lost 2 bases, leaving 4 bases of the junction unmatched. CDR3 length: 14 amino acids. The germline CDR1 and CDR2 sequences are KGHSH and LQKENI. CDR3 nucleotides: TGTGCCAGCTCACCAGTGACAGGGGAGGATACGCAGTATTTT. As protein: CASSPVTGEDTQYF. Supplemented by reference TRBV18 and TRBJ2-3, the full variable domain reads NAGVMQNPRHLVRRRGQEARLRCSPMKGHSHVYWYRQLPEEGLKFMVYLQKENIIDESGMPKERFSAEFPKEGPSILRIQQVVRGDSAAYFCASSPVTGEDTQYFGPGTRLTVL.

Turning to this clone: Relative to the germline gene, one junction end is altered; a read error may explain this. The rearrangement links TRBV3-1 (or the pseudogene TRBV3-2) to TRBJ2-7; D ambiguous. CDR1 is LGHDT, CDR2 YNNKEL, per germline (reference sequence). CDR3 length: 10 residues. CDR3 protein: CASSQVRESF. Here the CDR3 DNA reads TGTGCCAGCAGCCAAGTTAGAGAAAGCTTC.

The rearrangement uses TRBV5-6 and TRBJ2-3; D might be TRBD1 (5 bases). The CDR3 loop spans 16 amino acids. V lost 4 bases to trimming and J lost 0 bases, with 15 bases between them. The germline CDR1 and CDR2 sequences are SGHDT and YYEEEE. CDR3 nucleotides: TGTGCCAGCAGCCTTCTAGGGGTCGGGAGCACAGATACGCAGTATTTT. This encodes CASSLLGVGSTDTQYF. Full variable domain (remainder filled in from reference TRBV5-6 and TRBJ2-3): DAGVTQSPTHLIKTRGQQVTLRCSPKSGHDTVSWYQQALGQGPQFIFQYYEEEERQRGNFPDRFSGHQFPNYSSELNVNALLLGDSALYLCASSLLGVGSTDTQYFGPGTRLTVL.

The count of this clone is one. The CDR3 sequence is CSVEGTGATNYEQYF. CDR3 nucleotides: TGCAGCGTTGAAGGCACGGGGGCCACAAACTACGAGCAGTACTTC. The rearrangement uses TRBV29-1 and TRBJ2-7; perhaps D is TRBD1 or TRBD2 (6 bases each). Trimming pared 1 base from V and 3 bases from J, leaving 16 bases between. Germline CDR1 is SQVTM and CDR2 is ANQGSEA. This CDR3 contains 15 residues.

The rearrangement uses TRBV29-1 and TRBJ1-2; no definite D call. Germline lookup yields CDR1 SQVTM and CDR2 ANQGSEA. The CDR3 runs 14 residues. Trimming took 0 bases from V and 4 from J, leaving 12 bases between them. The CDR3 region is CSVEDQVSGYGYTF. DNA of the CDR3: TGCAGCGTTGAAGATCAGGTTTCTGGCTATGGCTACACCTTC.

In DNA form, the CDR3 reads TGCGCCAGCAGCCGGACAGGGCTTGACGATCAGCCCCAGCATTTT. Encoded protein: CASSRTGLDDQPQHF. V gene TRBV5-1 combines with J gene TRBJ1-5; 8 bases fit TRBD1. The CDR3 totals 15 residues. CDR1 is SGHRS, CDR2 YFSETQ, per germline. V shed 4 bases, J shed 5 bases, and the junction held 8 bases outside the gene matches. Based on the CDR3 plus reference TRBV5-1 and TRBJ1-5, the full variable domain is KAGVTQTPRYLIKTRGQQVTLSCSPISGHRSVSWYQQTPGQGLQFLFEYFSETQRNKGNFPGRFSGRQFSNSRSEMNVSTLELGDSALYLCASSRTGLDDQPQHFGDGTRLSIL.

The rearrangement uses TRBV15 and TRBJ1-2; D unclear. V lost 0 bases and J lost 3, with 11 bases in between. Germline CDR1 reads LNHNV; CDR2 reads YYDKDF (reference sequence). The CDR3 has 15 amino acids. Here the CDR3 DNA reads TGTGCCACCAGCAGAGATCAACGGAGGCACTATGGCTACACCTTC. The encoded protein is CATSRDQRRHYGYTF. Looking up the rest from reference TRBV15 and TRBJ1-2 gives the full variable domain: DAMVIQNPRYQVTQFGKPVTLSCSQTLNHNVMYWYQQKSSQAPKLLFHYYDKDFNNEADTPDNFQSRRPNTSFCFLDIRSPGLGDTAMYLCATSRDQRRHYGYTFGSGTRLTVV.

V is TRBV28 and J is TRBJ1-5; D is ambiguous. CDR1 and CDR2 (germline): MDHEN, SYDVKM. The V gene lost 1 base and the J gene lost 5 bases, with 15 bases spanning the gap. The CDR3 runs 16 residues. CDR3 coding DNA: TGTGCCAGCAGTTTATTGGCAGTGGGAGTGGATCAGCCCCAGCATTTT. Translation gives CASSLLAVGVDQPQHF.

This CDR3 is CASSLTPGNTEAFF. The DNA for the CDR3 is TGCGCCAGCAGCTTGACGCCAGGCAACACTGAAGCTTTCTTT. V gene TRBV5-1 combines with J gene TRBJ1-1, with D hard to call. The CDR3 runs to 14 residues. Germline CDR1 reads SGHRS; CDR2 reads YFSETQ. V was clipped by 1 base and J by 2 bases, with 9 bases between them.

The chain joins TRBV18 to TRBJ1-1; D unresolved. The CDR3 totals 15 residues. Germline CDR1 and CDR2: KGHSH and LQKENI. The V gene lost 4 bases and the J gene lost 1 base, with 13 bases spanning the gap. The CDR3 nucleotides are TGTGCCAGCTCACTGAACGGACTGCCGAACACTGAAGCTTTCTTT. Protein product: CASSLNGLPNTEAFF. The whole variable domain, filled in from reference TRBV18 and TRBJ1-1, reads NAGVMQNPRHLVRRRGQEARLRCSPMKGHSHVYWYRQLPEEGLKFMVYLQKENIIDESGMPKERFSAEFPKEGPSILRIQQVVRGDSAAYFCASSLNGLPNTEAFFGQGTRLTVV.

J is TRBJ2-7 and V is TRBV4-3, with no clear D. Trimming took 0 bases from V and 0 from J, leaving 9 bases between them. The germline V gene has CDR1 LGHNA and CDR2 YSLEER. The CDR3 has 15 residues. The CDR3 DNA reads TGCGCCAGCAGCCAAGATCAGAGGAGCTCCTACGAGCAGTACTTC. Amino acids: CASSQDQRSSYEQYF.

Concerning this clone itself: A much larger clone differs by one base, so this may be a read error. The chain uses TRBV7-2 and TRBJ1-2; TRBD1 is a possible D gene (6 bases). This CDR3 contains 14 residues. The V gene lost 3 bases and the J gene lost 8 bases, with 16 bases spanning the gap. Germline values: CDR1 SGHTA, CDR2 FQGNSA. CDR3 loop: CASSFRTELEGYTF. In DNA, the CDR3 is TGTGCCAGCAGCTTCAGGACAGAGCTCGAGGGCTACACCTTC.

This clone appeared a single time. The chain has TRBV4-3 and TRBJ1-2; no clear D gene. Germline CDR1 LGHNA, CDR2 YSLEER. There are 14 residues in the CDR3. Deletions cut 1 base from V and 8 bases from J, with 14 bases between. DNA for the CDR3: TGCGCCAGCAGCCAAGTTTTGGCGGGCAGGGGCTACACCTTC. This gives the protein CASSQVLAGRGYTF.

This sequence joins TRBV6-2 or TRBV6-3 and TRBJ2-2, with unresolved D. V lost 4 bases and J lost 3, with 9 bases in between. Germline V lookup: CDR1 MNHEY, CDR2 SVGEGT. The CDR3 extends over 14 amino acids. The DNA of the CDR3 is TGTGCCAGCAGTTTACGGGCCTACACCGGGGAGCTGTTTTTT. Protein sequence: CASSLRAYTGELFF.

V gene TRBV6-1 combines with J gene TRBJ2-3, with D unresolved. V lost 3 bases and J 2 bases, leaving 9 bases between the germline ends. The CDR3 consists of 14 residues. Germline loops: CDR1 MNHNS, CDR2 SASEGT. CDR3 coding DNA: TGTGCCAGCAGTGACCAGGTATTCACAGATACGCAGTATTTT. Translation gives CASSDQVFTDTQYF.

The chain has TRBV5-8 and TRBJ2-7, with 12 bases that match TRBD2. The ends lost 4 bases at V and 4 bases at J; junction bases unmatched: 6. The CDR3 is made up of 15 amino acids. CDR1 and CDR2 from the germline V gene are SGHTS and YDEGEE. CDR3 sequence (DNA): TGTGCCAGCAGCCAAGAACTAGCGGGGGGTTACGAGCAGTACTTC. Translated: CASSQELAGGYEQYF.

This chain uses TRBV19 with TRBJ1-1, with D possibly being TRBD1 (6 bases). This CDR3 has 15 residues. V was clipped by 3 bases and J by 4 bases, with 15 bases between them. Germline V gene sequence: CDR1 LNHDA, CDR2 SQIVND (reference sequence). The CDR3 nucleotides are TGTGCCAGTAGTATCGGGCGGGGGCGGACCACTGAAGCTTTCTTT. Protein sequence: CASSIGRGRTTEAFF.

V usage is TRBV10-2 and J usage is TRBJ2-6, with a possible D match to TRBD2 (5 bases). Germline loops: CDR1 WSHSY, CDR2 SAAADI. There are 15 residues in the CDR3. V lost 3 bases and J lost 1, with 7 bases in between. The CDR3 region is CASSDTGSGANVLTF. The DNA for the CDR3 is TGCGCCAGCAGTGATACGGGGTCTGGGGCCAACGTCCTGACTTTC.

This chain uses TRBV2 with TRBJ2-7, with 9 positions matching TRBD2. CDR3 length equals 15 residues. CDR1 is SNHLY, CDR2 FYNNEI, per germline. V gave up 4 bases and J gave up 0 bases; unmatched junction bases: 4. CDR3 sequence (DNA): TGTGCCAGCAGTGGACTAGCGGTGACCTCCTACGAGCAGTACTTC. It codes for CASSGLAVTSYEQYF. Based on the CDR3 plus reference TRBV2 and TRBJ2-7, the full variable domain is EPEVTQTPSHQVTQMGQEVILRCVPISNHLYFYWYRQILGQKVEFLVSFYNNEISEKSEIFDDQFSVERPDGSNFTLKIRSTKLEDSAMYFCASSGLAVTSYEQYFGPGTRLTVT.

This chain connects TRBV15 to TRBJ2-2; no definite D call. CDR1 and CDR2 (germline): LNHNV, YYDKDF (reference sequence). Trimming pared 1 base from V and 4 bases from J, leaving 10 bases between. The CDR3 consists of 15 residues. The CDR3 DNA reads TGTGCCACCAGCAGAGGCCAATTAGGCACCGGGGAGCTGTTTTTT. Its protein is CATSRGQLGTGELFF. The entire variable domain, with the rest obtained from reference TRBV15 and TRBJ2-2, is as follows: DAMVIQNPRYQVTQFGKPVTLSCSQTLNHNVMYWYQQKSSQAPKLLFHYYDKDFNNEADTPDNFQSRRPNTSFCFLDIRSPGLGDTAMYLCATSRGQLGTGELFFGEGSRLTVL.

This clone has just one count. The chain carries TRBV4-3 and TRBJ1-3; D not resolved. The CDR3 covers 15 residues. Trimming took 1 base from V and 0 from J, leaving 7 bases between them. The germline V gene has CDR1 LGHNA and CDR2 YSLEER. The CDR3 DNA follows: TGCGCCAGCAGCCAAGGGGTCCTCTCTGGAAACACCATATATTTT. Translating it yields CASSQGVLSGNTIYF.

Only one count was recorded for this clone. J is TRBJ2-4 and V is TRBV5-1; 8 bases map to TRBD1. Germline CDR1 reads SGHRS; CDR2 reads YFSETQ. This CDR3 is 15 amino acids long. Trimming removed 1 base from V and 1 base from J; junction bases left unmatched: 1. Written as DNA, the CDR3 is TGCGCCAGCAGCTTGAGGACAGGGGCCAAAAACATTCAGTACTTC. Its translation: CASSLRTGAKNIQYF.